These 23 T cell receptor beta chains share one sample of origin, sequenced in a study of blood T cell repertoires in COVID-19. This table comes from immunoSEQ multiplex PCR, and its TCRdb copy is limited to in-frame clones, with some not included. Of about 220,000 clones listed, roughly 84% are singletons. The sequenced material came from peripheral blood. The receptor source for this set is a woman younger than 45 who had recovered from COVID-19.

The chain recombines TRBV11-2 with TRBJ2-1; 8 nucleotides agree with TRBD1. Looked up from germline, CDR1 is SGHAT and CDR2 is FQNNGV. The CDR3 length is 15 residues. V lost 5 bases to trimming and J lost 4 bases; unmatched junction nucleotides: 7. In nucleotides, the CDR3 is TGTGCCAGCAGCACGCGGGACAGGACGTACAATGAGCAGTTCTTC. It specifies CASSTRDRTYNEQFF. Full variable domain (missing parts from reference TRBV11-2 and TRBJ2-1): EAGVAQSPRYKIIEKRQSVAFWCNPISGHATLYWYQQILGQGPKLLIQFQNNGVVDDSQLPKDRFSAERLKGVDSTLKIQPAKLEDSAVYLCASSTRDRTYNEQFFGPGTRLTVL.

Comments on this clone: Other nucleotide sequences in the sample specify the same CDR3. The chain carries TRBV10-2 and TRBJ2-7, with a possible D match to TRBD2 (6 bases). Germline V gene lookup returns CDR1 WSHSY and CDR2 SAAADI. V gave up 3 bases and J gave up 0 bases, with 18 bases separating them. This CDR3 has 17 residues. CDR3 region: CASSDKGYWRDSYEQYF. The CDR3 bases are TGCGCCAGCAGTGACAAAGGGTACTGGAGGGACTCCTACGAGCAGTACTTC.

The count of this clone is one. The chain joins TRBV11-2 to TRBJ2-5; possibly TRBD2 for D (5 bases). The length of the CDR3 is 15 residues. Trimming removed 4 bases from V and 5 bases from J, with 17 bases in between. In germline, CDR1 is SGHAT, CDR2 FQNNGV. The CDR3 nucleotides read TGTGCCAGCAGCTCCTCTTTTCGCCCGGGGGAGACCCAGTACTTC. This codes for CASSSSFRPGETQYF.

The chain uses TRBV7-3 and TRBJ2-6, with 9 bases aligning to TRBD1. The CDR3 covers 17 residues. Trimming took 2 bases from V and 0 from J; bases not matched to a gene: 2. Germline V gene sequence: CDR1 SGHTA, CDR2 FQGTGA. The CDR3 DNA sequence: TGTGCCAGCAGCTTAGGACAGGGGAGCTCTGGGGCCAACGTCCTGACTTTC. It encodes CASSLGQGSSGANVLTF. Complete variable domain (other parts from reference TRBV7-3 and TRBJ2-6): GAGVSQTPSNKVTEKGKYVELRCDPISGHTALYWYRQSLGQGPEFLIYFQGTGAADDSGLPNDRFFAVRPEGSVSTLKIQRTERGDSAVYLCASSLGQGSSGANVLTFGAGSRLTVL.

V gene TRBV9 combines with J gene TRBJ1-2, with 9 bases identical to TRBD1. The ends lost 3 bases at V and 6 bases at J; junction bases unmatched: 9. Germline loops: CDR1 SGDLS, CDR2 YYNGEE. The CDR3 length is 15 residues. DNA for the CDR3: TGTGCCAGCAGCGCTTCAACAGGGGGCGCGGATGGCTACACCTTC. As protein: CASSASTGGADGYTF.

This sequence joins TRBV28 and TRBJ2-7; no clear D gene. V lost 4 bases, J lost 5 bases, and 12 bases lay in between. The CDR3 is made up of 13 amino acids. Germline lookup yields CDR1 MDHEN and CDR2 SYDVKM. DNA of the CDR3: TGTGCCAGCAGTTCCCAGGTCCTGAACGAGCAGTACTTC. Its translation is CASSSQVLNEQYF.

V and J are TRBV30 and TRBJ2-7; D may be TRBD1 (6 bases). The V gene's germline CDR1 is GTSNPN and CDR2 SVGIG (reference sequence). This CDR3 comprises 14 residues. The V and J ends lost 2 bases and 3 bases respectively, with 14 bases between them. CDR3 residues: CAWSTGFEDYEQYF. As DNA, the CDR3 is TGTGCCTGGAGTACAGGGTTTGAGGACTACGAGCAGTACTTC.

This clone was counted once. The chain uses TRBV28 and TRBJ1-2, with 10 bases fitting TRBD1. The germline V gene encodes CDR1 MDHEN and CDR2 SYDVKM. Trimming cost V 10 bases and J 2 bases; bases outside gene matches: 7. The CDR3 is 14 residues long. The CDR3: CATFRGQGNYGYTF. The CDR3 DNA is TGTGCCACCTTCCGGGGACAGGGGAACTATGGCTACACCTTC.

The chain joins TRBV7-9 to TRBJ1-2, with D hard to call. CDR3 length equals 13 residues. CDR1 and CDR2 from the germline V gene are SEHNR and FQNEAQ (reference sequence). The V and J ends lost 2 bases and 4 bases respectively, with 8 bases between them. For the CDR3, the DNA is TGTGCCAGCAGCTTAACAGTTTCCTATGGCTACACCTTC. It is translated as CASSLTVSYGYTF.

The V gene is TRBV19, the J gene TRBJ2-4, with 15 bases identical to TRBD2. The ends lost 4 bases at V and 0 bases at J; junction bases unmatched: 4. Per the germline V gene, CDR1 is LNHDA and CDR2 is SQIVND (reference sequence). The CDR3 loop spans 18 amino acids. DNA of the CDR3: TGTGCCAGTAGTACCGGACTAGCGGGAGGGTTAGCCAAAAACATTCAGTACTTC. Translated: CASSTGLAGGLAKNIQYF.

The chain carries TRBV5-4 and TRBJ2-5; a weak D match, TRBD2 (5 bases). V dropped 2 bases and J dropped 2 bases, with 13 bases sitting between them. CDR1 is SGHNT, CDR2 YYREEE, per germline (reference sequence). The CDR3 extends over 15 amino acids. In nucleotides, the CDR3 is TGTGCCAGCAGCTTCCGAGGGAATTTACAAGAGACCCAGTACTTC. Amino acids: CASSFRGNLQETQYF.

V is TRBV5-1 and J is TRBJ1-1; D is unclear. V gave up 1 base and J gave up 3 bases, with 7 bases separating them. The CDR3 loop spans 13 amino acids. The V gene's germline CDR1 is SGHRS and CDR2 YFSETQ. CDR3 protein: CASSLLVDTEAFF. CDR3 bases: TGCGCCAGCAGCTTGCTCGTAGACACTGAAGCTTTCTTT.

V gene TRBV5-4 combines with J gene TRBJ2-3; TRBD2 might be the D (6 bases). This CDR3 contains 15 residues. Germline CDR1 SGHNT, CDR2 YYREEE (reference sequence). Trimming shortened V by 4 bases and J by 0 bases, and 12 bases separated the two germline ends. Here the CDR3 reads CASSRDSASTDTQYF. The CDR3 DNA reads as TGTGCCAGCAGCCGGGACTCGGCTAGCACAGATACGCAGTATTTT.

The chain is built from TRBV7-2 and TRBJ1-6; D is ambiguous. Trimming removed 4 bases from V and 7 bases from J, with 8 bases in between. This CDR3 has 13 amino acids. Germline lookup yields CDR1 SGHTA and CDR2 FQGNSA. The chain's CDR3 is CASSSTGNSPLHF. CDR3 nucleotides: TGTGCCAGCAGCTCGACCGGGAATTCACCCCTCCACTTT.

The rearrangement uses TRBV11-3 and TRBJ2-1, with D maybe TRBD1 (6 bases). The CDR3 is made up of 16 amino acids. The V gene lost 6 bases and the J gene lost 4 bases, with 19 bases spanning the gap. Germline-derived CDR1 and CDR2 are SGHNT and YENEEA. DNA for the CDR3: TGTGCCAGCAGTCCTCAGACAGGTCCCTATTACAATGAGCAGTTCTTC. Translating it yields CASSPQTGPYYNEQFF.

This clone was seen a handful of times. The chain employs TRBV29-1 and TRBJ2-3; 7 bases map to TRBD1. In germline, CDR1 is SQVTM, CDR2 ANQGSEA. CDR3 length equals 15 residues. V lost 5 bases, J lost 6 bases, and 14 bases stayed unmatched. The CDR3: CSVPKGDSTFDTQYF. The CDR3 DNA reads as TGCAGCGTTCCCAAGGGGGACAGTACGTTCGATACGCAGTATTTT.

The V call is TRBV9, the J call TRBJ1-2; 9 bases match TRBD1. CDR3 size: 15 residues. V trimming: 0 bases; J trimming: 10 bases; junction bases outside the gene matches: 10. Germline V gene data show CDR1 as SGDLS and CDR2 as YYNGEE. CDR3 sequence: CASSVGPRDRVPYTF. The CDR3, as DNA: TGTGCCAGCAGCGTAGGCCCCCGGGACAGGGTCCCCTACACCTTC.

The CDR3 loop reads CASSLDSSSGANVLTF. CDR3 in DNA: TGTGCCAGCAGCCTGGACAGCTCCTCTGGGGCCAACGTCCTGACTTTC. The chain uses TRBV7-2 and TRBJ2-6; weak D call: TRBD1 (6 bases). CDR3 length: 16 residues. Per germline, CDR1 SGHTA and CDR2 FQGNSA. Trimming removed 5 bases at V and 0 bases at J, with 11 bases between. Combining the CDR3 with reference TRBV7-2 and TRBJ2-6 gives the whole variable domain GAGVSQSPSNKVTEKGKDVELRCDPISGHTALYWYRQSLGQGLEFLIYFQGNSAPDKSGLPSDRFSAERTGGSVSTLTIQRTQQEDSAVYLCASSLDSSSGANVLTFGAGSRLTVL.

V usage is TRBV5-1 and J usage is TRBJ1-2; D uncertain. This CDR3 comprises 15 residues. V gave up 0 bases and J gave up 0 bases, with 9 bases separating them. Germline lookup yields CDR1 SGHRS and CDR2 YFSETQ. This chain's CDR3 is CASSLGEAANYGYTF. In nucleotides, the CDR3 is TGCGCCAGCAGCTTGGGGGAGGCCGCTAACTATGGCTACACCTTC.

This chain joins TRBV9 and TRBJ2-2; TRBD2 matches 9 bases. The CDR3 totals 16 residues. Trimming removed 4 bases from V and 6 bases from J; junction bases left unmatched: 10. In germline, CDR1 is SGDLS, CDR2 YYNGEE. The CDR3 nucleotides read TGTGCCAGCAGCCTTCGCGGGAGGGCCGATTCCGGGGAGCTGTTTTTT. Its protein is CASSLRGRADSGELFF. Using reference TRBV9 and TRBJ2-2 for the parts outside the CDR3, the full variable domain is DSGVTQTPKHLITATGQRVTLRCSPRSGDLSVYWYQQSLDQGLQFLIQYYNGEERAKGNILERFSAQQFPDLHSELNLSSLELGDSALYFCASSLRGRADSGELFFGEGSRLTVL.

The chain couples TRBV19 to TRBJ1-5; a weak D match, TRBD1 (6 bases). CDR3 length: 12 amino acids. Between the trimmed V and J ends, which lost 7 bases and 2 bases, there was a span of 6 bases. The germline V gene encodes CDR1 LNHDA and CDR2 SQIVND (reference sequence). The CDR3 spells CASKGGNQPQHF. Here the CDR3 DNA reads TGTGCCAGTAAGGGGGGCAATCAGCCCCAGCATTTT.

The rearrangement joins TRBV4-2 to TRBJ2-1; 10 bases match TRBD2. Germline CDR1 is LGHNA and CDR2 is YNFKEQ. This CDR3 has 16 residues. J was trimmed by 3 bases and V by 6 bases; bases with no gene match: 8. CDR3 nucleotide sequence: TGTGCCAGCAGACCCTTAGCGGGAGGTGTCTACAATGAGCAGTTCTTC. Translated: CASRPLAGGVYNEQFF.

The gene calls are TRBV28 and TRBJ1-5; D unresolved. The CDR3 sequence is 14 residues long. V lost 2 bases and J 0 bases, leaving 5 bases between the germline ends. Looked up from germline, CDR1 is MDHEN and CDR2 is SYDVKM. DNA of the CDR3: TGTGCCAGCAGTTTAATAGATAGCAATCAGCCCCAGCATTTT. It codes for CASSLIDSNQPQHF.